This T cell receptor beta chain was recovered during a study of CD8 T cells in ankylosing spondylitis. In this sample, this clonotype turned up many times. The antigen is unknown. The CDR3 has 14 amino acids. The V end lost 5 bases, the J end lost 4 bases, and 14 bases lay between the germline ends. CDR1 and CDR2 from the germline V gene are MDHEN and SYDVKM. Overall study results and limits: Made up of 7 to 9 highly homologous variants, a TCR beta motif appeared characteristic of ankylosing spondylitis blood. From matched ankylosing spondylitis synovial fluid, disease-linked clones were reportedly recovered at significantly enriched levels. Earlier authors reported some of these motif variants in reactive arthritis synovial fluid and blood.

Quantitative 5'-RACE with molecular barcodes was used to make the TCR beta libraries. TCRdb re-called the 5' RACE reads through MiXCR, storing one row per CDR3 protein. This sample has about 510,000 distinct CDR3 sequences, with 5.3% found just once. Source material: blood, either unsorted or a sorted T cell fraction (not recorded which). The chain recombines TRBV28 with TRBJ2-5, with D possibly TRBD1 on 6 matching bases. The origin of this receptor is a male donor with ankylosing spondylitis. Here the CDR3 reads CASSLNRDAETQYF. CDR3 bases: TGTGCCAGCAGTCTTAACAGGGATGCAGAGACCCAGTACTTC.